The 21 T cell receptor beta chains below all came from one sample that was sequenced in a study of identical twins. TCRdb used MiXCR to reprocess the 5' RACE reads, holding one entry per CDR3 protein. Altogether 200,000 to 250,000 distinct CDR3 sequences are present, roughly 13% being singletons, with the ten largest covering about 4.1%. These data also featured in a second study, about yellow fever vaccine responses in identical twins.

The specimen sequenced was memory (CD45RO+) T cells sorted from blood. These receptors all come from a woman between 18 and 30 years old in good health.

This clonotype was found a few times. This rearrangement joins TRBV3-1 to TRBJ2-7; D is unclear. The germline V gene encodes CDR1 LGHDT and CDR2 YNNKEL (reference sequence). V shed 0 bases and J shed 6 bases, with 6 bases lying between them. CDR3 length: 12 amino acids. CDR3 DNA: TGTGCCAGCAGCCAAGATCGTGGCGAGCAGTACTTC. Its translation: CASSQDRGEQYF.

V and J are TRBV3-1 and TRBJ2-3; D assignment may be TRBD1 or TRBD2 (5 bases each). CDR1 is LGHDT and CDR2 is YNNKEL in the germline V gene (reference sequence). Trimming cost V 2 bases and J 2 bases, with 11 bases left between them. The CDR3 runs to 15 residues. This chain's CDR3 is CASSQLGAPTDTQYF. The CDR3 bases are TGTGCCAGCAGCCAACTCGGGGCCCCCACAGATACGCAGTATTTT.

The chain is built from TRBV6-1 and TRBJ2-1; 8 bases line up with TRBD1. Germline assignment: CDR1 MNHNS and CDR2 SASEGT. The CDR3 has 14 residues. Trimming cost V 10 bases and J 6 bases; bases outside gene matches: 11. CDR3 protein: CATNDRGWTNEQFF. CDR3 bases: TGTGCCACAAATGACAGGGGCTGGACCAATGAGCAGTTCTTC.

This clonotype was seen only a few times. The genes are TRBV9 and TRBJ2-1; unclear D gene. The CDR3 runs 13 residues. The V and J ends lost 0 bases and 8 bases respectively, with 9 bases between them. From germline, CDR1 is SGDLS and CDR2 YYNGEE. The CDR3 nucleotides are TGTGCCAGCAGCGTAGCGTTAGCCTATGAGCAGTTCTTC. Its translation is CASSVALAYEQFF.

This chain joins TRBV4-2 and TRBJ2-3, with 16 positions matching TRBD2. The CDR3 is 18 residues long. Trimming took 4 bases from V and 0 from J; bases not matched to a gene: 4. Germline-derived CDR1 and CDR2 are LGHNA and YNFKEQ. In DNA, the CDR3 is TGTGCCAGCAGCCGGGGACTAGCGGGGGGGACTAGCACAGATACGCAGTATTTT. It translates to CASSRGLAGGTSTDTQYF.

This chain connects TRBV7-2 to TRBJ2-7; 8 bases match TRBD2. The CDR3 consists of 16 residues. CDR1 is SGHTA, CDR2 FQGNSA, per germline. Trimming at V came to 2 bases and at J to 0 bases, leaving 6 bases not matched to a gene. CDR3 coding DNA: TGTGCCAGCAGCTTATCCGGGACTAGTAGCTCCTACGAGCAGTACTTC. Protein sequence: CASSLSGTSSSYEQYF.

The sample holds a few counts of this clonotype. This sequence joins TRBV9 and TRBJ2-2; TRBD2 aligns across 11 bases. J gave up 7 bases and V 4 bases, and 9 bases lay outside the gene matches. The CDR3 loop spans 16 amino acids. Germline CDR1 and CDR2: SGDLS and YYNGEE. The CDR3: CASSLAGTSGVGELFF. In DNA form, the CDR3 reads TGTGCCAGCAGCCTCGCGGGGACTAGCGGAGTCGGGGAGCTGTTTTTT.

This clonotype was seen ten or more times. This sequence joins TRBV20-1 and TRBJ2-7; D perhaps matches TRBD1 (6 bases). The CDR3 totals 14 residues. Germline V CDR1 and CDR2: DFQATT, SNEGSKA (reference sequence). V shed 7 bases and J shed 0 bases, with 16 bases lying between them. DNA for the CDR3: TGCAGTGGGGCCAAGACAGGCCTCTCCTACGAGCAGTACTTC. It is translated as CSGAKTGLSYEQYF.

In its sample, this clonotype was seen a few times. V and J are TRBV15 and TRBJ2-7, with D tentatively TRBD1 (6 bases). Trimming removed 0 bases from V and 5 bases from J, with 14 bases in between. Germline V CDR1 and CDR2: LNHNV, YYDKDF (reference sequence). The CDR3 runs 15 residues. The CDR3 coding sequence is TGTGCCACCAGCAGAGAGGGCAGGGGAAGCGACGAGCAGTACTTC. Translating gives CATSREGRGSDEQYF.

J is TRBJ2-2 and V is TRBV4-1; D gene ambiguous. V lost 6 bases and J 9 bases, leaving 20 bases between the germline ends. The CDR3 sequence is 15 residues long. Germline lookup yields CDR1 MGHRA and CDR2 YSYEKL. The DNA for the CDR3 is TGCGCCAGCAGTCTCATCAGGCATGGTTACCGGGAGCTGTTTTTT. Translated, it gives CASSLIRHGYRELFF.

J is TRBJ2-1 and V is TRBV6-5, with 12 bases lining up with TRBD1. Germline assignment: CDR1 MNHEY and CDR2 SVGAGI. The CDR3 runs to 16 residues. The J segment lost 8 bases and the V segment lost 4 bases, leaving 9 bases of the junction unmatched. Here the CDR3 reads CASSCGGQGAIDEQFF. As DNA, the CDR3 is TGTGCCAGCAGTTGTGGGGGACAGGGGGCGATCGATGAGCAGTTCTTC.

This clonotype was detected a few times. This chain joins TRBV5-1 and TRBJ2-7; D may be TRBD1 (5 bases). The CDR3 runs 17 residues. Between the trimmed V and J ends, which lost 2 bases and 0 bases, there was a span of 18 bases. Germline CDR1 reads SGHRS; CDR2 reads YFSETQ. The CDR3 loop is CASSLGGRTPNSYEQYF. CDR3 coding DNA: TGCGCCAGCAGCTTAGGCGGAAGGACACCGAACTCCTACGAGCAGTACTTC.

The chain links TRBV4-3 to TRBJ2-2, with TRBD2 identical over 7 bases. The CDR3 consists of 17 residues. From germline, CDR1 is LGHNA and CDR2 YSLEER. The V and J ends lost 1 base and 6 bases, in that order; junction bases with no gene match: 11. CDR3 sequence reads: CASSQASGREGAGELFF. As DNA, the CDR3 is TGCGCCAGCAGCCAAGCCTCGGGGAGGGAAGGGGCCGGGGAGCTGTTTTTT.

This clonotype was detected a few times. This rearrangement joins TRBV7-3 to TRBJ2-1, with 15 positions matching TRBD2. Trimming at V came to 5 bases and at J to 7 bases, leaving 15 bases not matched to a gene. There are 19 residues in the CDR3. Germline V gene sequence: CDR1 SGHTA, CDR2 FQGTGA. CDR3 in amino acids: CASSARAAGLAGGGNEQFF. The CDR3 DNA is TGTGCCAGCAGCGCTCGAGCGGCGGGACTAGCGGGGGGTGGTAATGAGCAGTTCTTC.

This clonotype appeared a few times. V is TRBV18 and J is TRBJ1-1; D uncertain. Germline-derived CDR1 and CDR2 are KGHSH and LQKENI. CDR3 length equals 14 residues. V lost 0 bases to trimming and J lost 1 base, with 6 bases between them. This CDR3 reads CASSPPTKNTEAFF. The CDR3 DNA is TGTGCCAGCTCACCACCGACTAAGAACACTGAAGCTTTCTTT. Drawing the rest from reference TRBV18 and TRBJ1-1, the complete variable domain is NAGVMQNPRHLVRRRGQEARLRCSPMKGHSHVYWYRQLPEEGLKFMVYLQKENIIDESGMPKERFSAEFPKEGPSILRIQQVVRGDSAAYFCASSPPTKNTEAFFGQGTRLTVV.

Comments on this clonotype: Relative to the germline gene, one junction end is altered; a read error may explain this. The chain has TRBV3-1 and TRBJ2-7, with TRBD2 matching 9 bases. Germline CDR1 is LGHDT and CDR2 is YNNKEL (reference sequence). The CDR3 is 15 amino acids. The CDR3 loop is CASCQNRLAVYEQYF. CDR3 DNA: TGTGCCAGCTGCCAAAACCGACTAGCGGTCTACGAGCAGTACTTC.

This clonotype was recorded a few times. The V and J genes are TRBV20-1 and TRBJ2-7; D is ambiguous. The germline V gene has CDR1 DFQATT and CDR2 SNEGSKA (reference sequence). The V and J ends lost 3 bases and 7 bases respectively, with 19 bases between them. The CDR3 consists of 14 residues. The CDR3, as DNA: TGCAGTGCTAGGGGTTATAGACGAGTTTTAGAGCAGTACTTC. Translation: CSARGYRRVLEQYF.

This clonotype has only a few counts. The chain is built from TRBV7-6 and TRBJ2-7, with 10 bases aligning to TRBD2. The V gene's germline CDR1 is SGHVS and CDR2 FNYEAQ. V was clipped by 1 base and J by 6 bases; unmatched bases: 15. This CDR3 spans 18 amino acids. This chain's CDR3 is CASSLGPSRSGGATEQYF. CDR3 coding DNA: TGTGCCAGCAGCTTAGGACCATCACGGAGCGGGGGGGCGACCGAGCAGTACTTC.

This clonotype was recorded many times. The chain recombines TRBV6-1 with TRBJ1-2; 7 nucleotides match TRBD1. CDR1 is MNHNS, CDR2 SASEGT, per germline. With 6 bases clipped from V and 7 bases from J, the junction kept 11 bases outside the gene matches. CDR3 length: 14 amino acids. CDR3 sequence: CASRRDSQGRGYTF. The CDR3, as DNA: TGTGCCAGCAGGAGGGACAGCCAAGGCCGTGGCTACACCTTC.

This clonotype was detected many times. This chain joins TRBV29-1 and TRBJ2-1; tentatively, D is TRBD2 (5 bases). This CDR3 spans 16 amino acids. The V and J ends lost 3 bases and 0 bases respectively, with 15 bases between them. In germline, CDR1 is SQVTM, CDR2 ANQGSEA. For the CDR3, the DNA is TGCAGCGTTGAGCCTCGGACGGGAAGCTCCTACAATGAGCAGTTCTTC. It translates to CSVEPRTGSSYNEQFF.

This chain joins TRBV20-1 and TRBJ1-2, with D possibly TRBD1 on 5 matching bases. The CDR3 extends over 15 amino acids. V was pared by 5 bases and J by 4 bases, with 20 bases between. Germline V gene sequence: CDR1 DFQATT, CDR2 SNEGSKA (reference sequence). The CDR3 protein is CSAPEIAGRGYGYTF. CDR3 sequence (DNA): TGCAGTGCTCCAGAAATAGCGGGGCGAGGCTATGGCTACACCTTC.